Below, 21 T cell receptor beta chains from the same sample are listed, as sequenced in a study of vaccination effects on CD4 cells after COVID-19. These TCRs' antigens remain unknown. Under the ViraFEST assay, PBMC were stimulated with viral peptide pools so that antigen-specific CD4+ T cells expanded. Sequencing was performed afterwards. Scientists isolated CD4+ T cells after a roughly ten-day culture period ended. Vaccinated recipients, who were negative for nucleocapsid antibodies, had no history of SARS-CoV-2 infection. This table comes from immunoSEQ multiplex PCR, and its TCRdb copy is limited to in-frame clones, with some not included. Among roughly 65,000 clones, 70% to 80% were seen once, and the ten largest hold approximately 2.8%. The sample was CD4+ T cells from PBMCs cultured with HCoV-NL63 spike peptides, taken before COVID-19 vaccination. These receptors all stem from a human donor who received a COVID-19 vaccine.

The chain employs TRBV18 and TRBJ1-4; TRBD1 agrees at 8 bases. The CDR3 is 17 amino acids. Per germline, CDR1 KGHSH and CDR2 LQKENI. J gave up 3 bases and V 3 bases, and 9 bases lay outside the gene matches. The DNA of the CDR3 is TGTGCCAGCTCACCTCAGGGGGCACAAGAGGCTAATGAAAAACTGTTTTTT. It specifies CASSPQGAQEANEKLFF.

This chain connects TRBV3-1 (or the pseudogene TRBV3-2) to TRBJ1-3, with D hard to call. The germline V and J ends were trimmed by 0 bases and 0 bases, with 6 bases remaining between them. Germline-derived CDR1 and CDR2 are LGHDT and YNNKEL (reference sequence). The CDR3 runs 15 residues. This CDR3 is CASSQDRSSGNTIYF. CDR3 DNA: TGTGCCAGCAGCCAAGACAGGAGCTCTGGAAACACCATATATTTT.

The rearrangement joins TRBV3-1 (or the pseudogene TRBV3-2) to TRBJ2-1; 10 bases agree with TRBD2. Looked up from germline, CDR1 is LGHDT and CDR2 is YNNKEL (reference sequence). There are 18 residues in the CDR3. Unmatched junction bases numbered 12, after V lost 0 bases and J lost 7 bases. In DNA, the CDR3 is TGTGCCAGCAGCCAAGATTTAGGACTAGCGGTTAATAAGAATGAGCAGTTCTTC. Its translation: CASSQDLGLAVNKNEQFF.

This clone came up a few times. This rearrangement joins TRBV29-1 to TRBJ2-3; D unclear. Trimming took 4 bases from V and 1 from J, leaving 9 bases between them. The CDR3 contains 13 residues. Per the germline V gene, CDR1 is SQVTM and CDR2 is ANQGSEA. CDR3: CSVVFGGTDTQYF. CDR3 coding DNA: TGCAGCGTTGTATTCGGTGGCACAGATACGCAGTATTTT.

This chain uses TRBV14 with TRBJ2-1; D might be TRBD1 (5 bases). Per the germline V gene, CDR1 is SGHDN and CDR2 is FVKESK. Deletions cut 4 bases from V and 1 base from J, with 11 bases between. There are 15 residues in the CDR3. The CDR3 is CASSLNRNSYNEQFF. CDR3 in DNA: TGTGCCAGCAGCCTTAACAGGAATTCCTACAATGAGCAGTTCTTC.

CDR3 sequence reads: CASTRDPSTYGYTF. CDR3 nucleotides: TGTGCCAGCACCCGGGACCCTTCTACCTATGGCTACACCTTC. This chain connects TRBV6-5 to TRBJ1-2; weak D call: TRBD1 (5 bases). Germline CDR1 is MNHEY and CDR2 is SVGAGI. The CDR3 is made up of 14 amino acids. V lost 7 bases to trimming and J lost 4 bases, with 16 bases between them.

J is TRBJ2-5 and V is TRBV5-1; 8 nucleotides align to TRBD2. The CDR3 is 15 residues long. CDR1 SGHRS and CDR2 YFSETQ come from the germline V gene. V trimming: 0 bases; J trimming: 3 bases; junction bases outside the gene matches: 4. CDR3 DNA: TGCGCCAGCAGCTTGGCCGGGACTAGGGAAGAGACCCAGTACTTC. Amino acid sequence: CASSLAGTREETQYF.

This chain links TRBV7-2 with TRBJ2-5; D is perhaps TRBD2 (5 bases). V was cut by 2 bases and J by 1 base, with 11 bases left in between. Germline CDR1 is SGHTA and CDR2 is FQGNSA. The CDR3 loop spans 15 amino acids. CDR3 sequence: CASSLFQGSQETQYF. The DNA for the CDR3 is TGTGCCAGCAGCTTATTCCAAGGGAGCCAAGAGACCCAGTACTTC.

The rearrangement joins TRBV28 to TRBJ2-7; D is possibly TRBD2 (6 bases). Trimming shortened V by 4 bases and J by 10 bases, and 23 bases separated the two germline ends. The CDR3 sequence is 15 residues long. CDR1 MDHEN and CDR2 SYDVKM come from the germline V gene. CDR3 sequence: CASSSQGLALREQYV. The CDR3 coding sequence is TGTGCCAGCAGTTCCCAGGGACTGGCCTTACGAGAACAGTACGTC.

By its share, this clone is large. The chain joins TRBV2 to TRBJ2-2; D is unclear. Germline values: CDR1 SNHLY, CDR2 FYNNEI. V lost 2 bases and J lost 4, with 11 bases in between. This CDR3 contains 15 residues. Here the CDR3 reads CASSESQVSTGELFF. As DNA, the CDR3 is TGTGCCAGCAGTGAAAGCCAGGTGTCCACCGGGGAGCTGTTTTTT.

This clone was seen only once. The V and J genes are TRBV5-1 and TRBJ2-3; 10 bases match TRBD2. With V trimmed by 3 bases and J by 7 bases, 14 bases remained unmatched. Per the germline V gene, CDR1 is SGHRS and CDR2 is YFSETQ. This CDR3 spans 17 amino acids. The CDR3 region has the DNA TGCGCCAGCAGCTCGGGACTGAACAGCGGGGGGGCTTATACGCAGTATTTT. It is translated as CASSSGLNSGGAYTQYF.

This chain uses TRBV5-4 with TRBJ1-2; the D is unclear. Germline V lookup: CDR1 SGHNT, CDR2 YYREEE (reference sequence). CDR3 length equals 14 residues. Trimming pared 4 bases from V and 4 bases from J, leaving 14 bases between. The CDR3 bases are TGTGCCAGCAGCACCCCGGACGGAACCTATGGCTACACCTTC. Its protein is CASSTPDGTYGYTF. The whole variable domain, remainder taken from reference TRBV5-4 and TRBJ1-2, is ETGVTQSPTHLIKTRGQQVTLRCSSQSGHNTVSWYQQALGQGPQFIFQYYREEENGRGNFPPRFSGLQFPNYSSELNVNALELDDSALYLCASSTPDGTYGYTFGSGTRLTVV.

CDR3 nucleotide sequence: TGCGCCAGCAGCGCTCCGGGACTAGCGCAGTATTTT. Translation gives CASSAPGLAQYF. The chain carries TRBV10-2 and TRBJ2-3; TRBD2 matches 8 bases. The CDR3 contains 12 residues. The V gene's germline CDR1 is WSHSY and CDR2 SAAADI. Losses at the gene ends were 6 bases for V and 10 bases for J; bases not matched to a gene: 6.

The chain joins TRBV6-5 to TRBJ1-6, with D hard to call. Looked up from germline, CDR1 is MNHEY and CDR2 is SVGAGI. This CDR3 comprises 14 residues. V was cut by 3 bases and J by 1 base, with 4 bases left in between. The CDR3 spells CASSYGSYNSPLHF. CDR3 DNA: TGTGCCAGCAGTTATGGGTCCTATAATTCACCCCTCCACTTT.

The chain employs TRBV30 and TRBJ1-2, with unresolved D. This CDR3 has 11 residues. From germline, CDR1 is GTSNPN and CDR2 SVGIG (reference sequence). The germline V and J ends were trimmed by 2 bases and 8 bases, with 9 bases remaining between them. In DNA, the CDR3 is TGTGCCTGGAGTCAAGCACTAGGCTACACCTTC. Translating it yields CAWSQALGYTF.

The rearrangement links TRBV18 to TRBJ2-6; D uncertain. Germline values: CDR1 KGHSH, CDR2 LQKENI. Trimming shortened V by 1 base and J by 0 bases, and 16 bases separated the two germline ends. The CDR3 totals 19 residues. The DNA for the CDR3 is TGTGCCAGCTCACCACTTTCTACCACGTTGAGCTCTGGGGCCAACGTCCTGACTTTC. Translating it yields CASSPLSTTLSSGANVLTF.

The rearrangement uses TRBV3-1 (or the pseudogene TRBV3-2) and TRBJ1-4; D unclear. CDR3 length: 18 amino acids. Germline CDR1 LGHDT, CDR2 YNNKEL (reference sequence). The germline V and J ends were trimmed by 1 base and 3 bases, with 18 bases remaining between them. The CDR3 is CASSQGNPPSRANEKLFF. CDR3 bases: TGTGCCAGCAGCCAAGGAAATCCTCCTTCTAGGGCTAATGAAAAACTGTTTTTT.

The CDR3 is CASSQGAADGNQPQHF. CDR3 in DNA: TGTGCCAGCAGCCAAGGAGCCGCGGATGGCAATCAGCCCCAGCATTTT. The rearrangement links TRBV3-1 (or the pseudogene TRBV3-2) to TRBJ1-5, with D hard to call. This CDR3 spans 16 amino acids. Between the trimmed V and J ends, which lost 1 base and 2 bases, there was a span of 12 bases. CDR1 and CDR2 (germline): LGHDT, YNNKEL (reference sequence).

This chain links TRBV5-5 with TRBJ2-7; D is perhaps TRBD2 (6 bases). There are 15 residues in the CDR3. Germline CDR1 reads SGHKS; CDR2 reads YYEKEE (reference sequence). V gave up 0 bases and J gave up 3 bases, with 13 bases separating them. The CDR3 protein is CASSLAAPGGYEQYV. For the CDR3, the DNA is TGTGCCAGCAGCTTGGCCGCCCCCGGGGGCTACGAGCAGTACGTC.

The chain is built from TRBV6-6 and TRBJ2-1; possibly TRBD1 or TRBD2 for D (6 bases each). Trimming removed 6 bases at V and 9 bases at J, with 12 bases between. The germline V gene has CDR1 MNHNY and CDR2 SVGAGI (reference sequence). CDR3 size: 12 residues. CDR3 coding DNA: TGTGCCAGCAGAACCAAGGGGGGTGAGCAGTTCTTC. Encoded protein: CASRTKGGEQFF.

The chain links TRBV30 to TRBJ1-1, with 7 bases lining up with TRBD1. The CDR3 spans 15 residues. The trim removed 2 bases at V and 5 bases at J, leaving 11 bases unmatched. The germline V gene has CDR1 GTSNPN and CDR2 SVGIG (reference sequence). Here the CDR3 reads CAWSRWTGGGTEAFF. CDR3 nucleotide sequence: TGTGCCTGGAGTAGGTGGACAGGCGGGGGGACTGAAGCTTTCTTT.